The TCR beta chain described here comes from a study of blood T cell repertoires in COVID-19. Libraries were prepared by immunoSEQ multiplex PCR; TCRdb keeps only in-frame clonotypes and omits some of them. The sample comprises 240,000 or so clones, roughly four fifths of which are singletons, and around 3.4% rests with the top ten. The CDR3 extends over 19 amino acids. Trimming took 2 bases from V and 3 from J; bases not matched to a gene: 17. Germline CDR1 and CDR2: GTSNPN and SVGIG (reference sequence). The sequenced sample was peripheral blood. The V and J genes are TRBV30 and TRBJ2-2, with 8 bases lining up with TRBD2. The origin of this receptor is a woman aged 18-30 years with acute or convalescent COVID-19. The chain's CDR3 is CAWSIPGKGLVSYTGELFF. The CDR3 region has the DNA TGTGCCTGGAGTATTCCTGGGAAGGGACTAGTGTCTTACACCGGGGAGCTGTTTTTT.